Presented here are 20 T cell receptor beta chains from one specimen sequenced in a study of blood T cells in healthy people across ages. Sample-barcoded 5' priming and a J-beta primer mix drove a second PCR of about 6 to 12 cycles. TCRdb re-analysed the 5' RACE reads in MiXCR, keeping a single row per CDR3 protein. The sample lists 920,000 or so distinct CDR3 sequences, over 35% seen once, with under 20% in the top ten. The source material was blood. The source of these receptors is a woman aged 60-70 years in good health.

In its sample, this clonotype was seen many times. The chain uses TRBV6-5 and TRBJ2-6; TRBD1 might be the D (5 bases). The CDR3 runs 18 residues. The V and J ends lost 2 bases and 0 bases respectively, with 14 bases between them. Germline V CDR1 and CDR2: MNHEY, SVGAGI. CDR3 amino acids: CASSYGQGVASGANVLTF. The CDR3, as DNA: TGTGCCAGCAGTTACGGTCAGGGTGTTGCCTCTGGGGCCAACGTCCTGACTTTC.

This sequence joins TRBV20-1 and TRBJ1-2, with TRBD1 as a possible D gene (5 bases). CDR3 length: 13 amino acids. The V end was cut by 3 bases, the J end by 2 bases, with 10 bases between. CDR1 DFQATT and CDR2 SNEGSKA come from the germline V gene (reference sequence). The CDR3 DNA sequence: TGCAGTGCTAGGAAAGGGGAGAACTATGGCTACACCTTC. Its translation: CSARKGENYGYTF.

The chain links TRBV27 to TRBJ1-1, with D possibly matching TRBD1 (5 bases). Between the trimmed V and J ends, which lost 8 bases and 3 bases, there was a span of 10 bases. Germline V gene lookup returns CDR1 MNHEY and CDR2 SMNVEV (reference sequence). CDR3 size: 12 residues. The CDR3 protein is CASAGGYTEAFF. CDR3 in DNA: TGTGCCAGCGCCGGGGGATACACTGAAGCTTTCTTT.

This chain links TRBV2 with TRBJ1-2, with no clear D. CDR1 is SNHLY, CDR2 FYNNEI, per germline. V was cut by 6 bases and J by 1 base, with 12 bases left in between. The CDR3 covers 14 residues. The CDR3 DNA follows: TGTGCCAGCAGGGTAGAGGACGGTAACTATGGCTACACCTTC. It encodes CASRVEDGNYGYTF.

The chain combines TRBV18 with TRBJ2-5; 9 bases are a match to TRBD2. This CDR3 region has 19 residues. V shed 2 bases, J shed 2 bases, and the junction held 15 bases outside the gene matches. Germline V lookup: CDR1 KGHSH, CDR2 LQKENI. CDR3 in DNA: TGTGCCAGCTCACCAATCGCGGTTCTTAGCGGGAGCGATCAAGAGACCCAGTACTTC. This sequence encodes CASSPIAVLSGSDQETQYF.

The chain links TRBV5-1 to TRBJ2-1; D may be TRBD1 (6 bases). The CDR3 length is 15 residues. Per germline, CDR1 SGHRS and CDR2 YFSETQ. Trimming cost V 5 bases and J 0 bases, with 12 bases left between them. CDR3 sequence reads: CASRNRESSYNEQFF. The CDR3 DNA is TGCGCCAGCAGAAACAGGGAGAGCTCCTACAATGAGCAGTTCTTC.

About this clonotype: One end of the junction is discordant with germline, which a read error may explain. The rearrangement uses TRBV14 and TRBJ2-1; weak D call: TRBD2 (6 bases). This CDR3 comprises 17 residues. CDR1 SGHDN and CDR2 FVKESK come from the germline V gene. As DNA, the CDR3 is TGTGCCCGCAGCCAAGATCCGTGGGCTAGCGTTCACAATGAGCAGTTCTTC. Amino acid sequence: CARSQDPWASVHNEQFF.

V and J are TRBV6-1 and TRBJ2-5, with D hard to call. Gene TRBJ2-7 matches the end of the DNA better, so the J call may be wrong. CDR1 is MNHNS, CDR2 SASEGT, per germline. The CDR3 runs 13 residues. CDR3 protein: CASSSEASYEQYF. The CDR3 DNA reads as TGTGCCAGCAGTAGTGAAGCGTCCTACGAGCAGTACTTC.

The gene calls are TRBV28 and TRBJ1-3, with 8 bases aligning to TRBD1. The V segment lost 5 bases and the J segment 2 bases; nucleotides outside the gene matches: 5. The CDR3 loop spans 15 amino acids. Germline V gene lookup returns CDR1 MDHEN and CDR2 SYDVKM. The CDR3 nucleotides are TGTGCCAGCAGTCTACAACAGGGGGCTGGAAACACCATATATTTT. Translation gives CASSLQQGAGNTIYF.

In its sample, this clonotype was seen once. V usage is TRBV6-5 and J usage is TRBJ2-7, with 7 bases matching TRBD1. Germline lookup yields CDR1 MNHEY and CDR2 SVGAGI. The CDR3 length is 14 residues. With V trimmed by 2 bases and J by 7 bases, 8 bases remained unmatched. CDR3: CASSYGTDYNEQYF. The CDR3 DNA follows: TGTGCCAGCAGTTACGGGACAGACTACAATGAGCAGTACTTC.

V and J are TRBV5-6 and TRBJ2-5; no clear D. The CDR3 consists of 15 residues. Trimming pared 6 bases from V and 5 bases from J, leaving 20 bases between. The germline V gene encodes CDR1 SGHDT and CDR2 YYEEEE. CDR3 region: CASTDMSTVSETQYF. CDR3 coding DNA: TGTGCCAGCACCGACATGTCAACAGTTAGCGAGACCCAGTACTTC. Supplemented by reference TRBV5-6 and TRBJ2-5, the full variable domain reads DAGVTQSPTHLIKTRGQQVTLRCSPKSGHDTVSWYQQALGQGPQFIFQYYEEEERQRGNFPDRFSGHQFPNYSSELNVNALLLGDSALYLCASTDMSTVSETQYFGPGTRLLVL.

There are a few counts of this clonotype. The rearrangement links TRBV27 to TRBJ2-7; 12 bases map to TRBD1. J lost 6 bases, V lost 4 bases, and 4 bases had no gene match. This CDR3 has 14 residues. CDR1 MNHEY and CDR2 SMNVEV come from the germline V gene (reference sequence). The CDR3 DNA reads TGTGCCAGCAGTTCAGGGACAGGGGGCTCCGAGCAGTACTTC. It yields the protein CASSSGTGGSEQYF.

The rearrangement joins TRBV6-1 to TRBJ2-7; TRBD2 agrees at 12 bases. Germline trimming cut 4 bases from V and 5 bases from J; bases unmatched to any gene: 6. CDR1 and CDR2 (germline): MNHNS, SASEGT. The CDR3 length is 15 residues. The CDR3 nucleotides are TGTGCCAGCAGTGCACTAGCGGGAGGCGGGAACGAGCAGTACTTC. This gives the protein CASSALAGGGNEQYF.

The DNA of the CDR3 is TGTGCCAGCTTAAGACTAGCGGGAGGCCGTGAGGAGCAGTACTTC. Translating it yields CASLRLAGGREEQYF. The genes are TRBV6-1 and TRBJ2-7, with 13 nucleotides matching TRBD2. CDR1 and CDR2 (germline): MNHNS, SASEGT. V dropped 8 bases and J dropped 7; count of bases not matched to a gene: 11. The CDR3 runs 15 residues.

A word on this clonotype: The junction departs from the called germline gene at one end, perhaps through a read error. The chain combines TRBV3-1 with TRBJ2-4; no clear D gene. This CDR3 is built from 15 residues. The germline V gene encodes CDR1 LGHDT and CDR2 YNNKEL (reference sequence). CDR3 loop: CANSQRAIAKNIQYF. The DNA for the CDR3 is TGTGCCAACAGCCAAAGGGCCATAGCCAAAAACATTCAGTACTTC.

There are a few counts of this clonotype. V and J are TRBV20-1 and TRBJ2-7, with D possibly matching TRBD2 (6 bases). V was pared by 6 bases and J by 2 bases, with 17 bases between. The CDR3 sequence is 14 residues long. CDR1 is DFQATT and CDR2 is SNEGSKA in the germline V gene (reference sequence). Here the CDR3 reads CSAPNQASAYEQYF. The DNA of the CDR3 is TGCAGTGCCCCAAATCAGGCTAGCGCCTACGAGCAGTACTTC.

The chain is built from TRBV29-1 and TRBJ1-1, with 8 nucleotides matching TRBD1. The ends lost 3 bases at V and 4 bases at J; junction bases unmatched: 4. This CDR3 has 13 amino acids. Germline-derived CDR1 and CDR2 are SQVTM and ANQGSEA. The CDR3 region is CSVDVRGLTEAFF. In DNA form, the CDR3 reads TGCAGCGTTGACGTCAGGGGGCTCACTGAAGCTTTCTTT.

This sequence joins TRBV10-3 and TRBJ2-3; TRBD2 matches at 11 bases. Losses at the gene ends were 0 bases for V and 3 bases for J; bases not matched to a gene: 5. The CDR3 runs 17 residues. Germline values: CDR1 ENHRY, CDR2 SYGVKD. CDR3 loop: CAISESTASGRTDTQYF. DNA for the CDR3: TGTGCCATCAGTGAGTCGACGGCTAGCGGGAGGACAGATACGCAGTATTTT.

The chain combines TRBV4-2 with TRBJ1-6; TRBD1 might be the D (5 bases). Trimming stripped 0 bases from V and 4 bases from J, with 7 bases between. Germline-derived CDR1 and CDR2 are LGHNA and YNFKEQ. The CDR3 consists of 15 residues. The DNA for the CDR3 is TGTGCCAGCAGCCAAGAGGGGACGTATAATTCACCCCTCCACTTT. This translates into CASSQEGTYNSPLHF.

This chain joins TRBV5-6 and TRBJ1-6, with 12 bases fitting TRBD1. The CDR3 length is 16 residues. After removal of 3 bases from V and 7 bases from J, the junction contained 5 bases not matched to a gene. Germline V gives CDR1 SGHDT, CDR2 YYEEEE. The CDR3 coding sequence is TGTGCCAGCAGCTCCGGGACAGGGGGCTGGAATTCACCCCTCCACTTT. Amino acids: CASSSGTGGWNSPLHF. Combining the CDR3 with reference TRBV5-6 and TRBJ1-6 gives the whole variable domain DAGVTQSPTHLIKTRGQQVTLRCSPKSGHDTVSWYQQALGQGPQFIFQYYEEEERQRGNFPDRFSGHQFPNYSSELNVNALLLGDSALYLCASSSGTGGWNSPLHFGNGTRLTVT.